This is a list of T cell receptor beta chains from one sample in a study of T-cell memory formation after mild COVID-19. TCRdb reprocessed the 5' RACE reads via MiXCR and lists one record per CDR3 protein. The data hold approximately 48,000 distinct CDR3 sequences, with approximately 8% observed a single time. Sequencing was performed on PBMCs or a T cell subset sorted from them (not recorded which). These receptors all come from a man aged 18 to 30 who had mild COVID-19 (a few samples of this study predate the infection). Cell type and time point are not known. CDR3s include the opening cysteine and the closing phenylalanine or tryptophan. The D gene is left open where the match is weak. Clone size is shown for a subset of rows, as once, few, many or a class of expanded clone.

>17|-|-|TRBV6-2/TRBV6-3|TRBJ2-6
TGTGCCAGCACCCTTCTTCCCAGGGGGGCTGGGGCCAACGTCCTGACTTTC
CASTLLPRGAGANVLTF
>15|many|TRBD2|TRBV10-3|TRBJ2-1
TGTGCCACCGGGCCTAGCGGGGGCCACTACAATGAGCAGTTCTTC
CATGPSGGHYNEQFF
>17|-|TRBD1|TRBV20-1|TRBJ2-2
TGCAGTGCTACAGGCCCCAGGGGGCAAGGGAACACCGGGGAGCTGTTTTTT
CSATGPRGQGNTGELFF
>17|few|-|TRBV7-2|TRBJ2-3
TGTGCCAGCAGGTCGGAGTCGGGGTGGGGGCCCACAGATACGCAGTATTTT
CASRSESGWGPTDTQYF
>16|many|TRBD2|TRBV7-9|TRBJ2-1
TGTGCCAGCAGCTTAGCACTAGCGGGCGCCTACAATGAGCAGTTCTTC
CASSLALAGAYNEQFF
>14|few|TRBD1|TRBV20-1|TRBJ1-1
TGCAGTGCGAGGACAGGGGGTACAGCCACTGAAGCTTTCTTT
CSARTGGTATEAFF
>14|few|TRBD1|TRBV25-1|TRBJ2-5
TGTGCCAGCAGTGAGACAGGGGGCAGGGAGACCCAGTACTTC
CASSETGGRETQYF
>14|-|-|TRBV19|TRBJ1-5
TGTGCCAGTAATGCGGGGGGTCGGAATCAGCCCCAGCATTTT
CASNAGGRNQPQHF
>15|-|TRBD2|TRBV5-1|TRBJ2-3
TGCGCCAGCAGAAGCGGGGGGCCTCTCACAGATACGCAGTATTTT
CASRSGGPLTDTQYF
>13|few|-|TRBV7-6|TRBJ2-7
TGTGCCAGCAGCAAAGGGCAAGCCTACGAGCAGTACTTC
CASSKGQAYEQYF
>15|few|TRBD1|TRBV10-3|TRBJ2-2
TGTGCCATCAGTGCCCAGGGGGCGAACACCGGGGAGCTGTTTTTT
CAISAQGANTGELFF
>12|few|-|TRBV30|TRBJ2-3
TGTGCCTGGAGCATTACTGGGGATACGCAGTATTTT
CAWSITGDTQYF
>15|few|-|TRBV24-1|TRBJ2-1
TGTGCCACCAGTGACCCCGGGACCGCCCCCAATGAGCAGTTCTTC
CATSDPGTAPNEQFF
>13|-|-|TRBV6-5|TRBJ1-2
TGTGCCAGCAGGCGGGACAAAGATTACGGCTACACCTTC
CASRRDKDYGYTF
>15|many|TRBD1|TRBV12-3/TRBV12-4|TRBJ2-3
TGTGCCAGCAGTCGACAGGGGCTTAGCACAGATACGCAGTATTTT
CASSRQGLSTDTQYF
>15|-|-|TRBV6-1|TRBJ1-1
TGTGCCAGCACTAGAATGGCGGGGGGGAACACTGAAGCTTTCTTT
CASTRMAGGNTEAFF
>15|few|TRBD1|TRBV24-1|TRBJ1-1
TGTGCCACCAGTGGAGGCCGGACAGGGAACACTGAAGCTTTCTTT
CATSGGRTGNTEAFF
>14|many|-|TRBV20-1|TRBJ1-1
TGCAGTGCCGAGCTCCTGACGGGTGGCACTGAAGCTTTCTTT
CSAELLTGGTEAFF
>16|few|TRBD1|TRBV5-1|TRBJ2-1
TGCGCCAGCAGATTTGGACAGGGGCCCTCCTACAATGAGCAGTTCTTC
CASRFGQGPSYNEQFF
>13|-|-|TRBV6-5|TRBJ2-5
TGTGCCAGCAGTTACTCCAGGATTGGGACCCAGTACTTC
CASSYSRIGTQYF
>12|-|-|TRBV7-2|TRBJ2-3
TGTGCCAGCAGCCCGTACTCAGATACGCAGTATTTT
CASSPYSDTQYF
>13|many|-|TRBV19|TRBJ2-1
TGTGCCGTAAAGGGACGATCCTACAATGAGCAGTTCTTC
CAVKGRSYNEQFF
>10|many|-|TRBV7-9|TRBJ2-5
TGTGCCAGCCACCAGGAGACCCAGTACTTC
CASHQETQYF
>11|many|-|TRBV29-1|TRBJ1-2
TGCAGCGTTGAAGAGGGGATGCGGTACACCTTC
CSVEEGMRYTF
>12|-|-|TRBV29-1|TRBJ1-5
TGCAGCGTGAAAGTAACGAACGGGCCCCAGCATTTT
CSVKVTNGPQHF
>16|-|TRBD2|TRBV5-1|TRBJ2-5
TGCGCCAGCAGCTTAATTAGCGGGGGCCCCCAAGAGACCCAGTACTTC
CASSLISGGPQETQYF
>16|-|-|TRBV7-9|TRBJ2-3
TGTGCCAGCAGCTTAGAATATGGCGGGGCGGGAGATACGCAGTATTTT
CASSLEYGGAGDTQYF
>13|-|-|TRBV20-1|TRBJ1-1
TGCAGTGCTAGAGCGGGCATGAACACTGAAGCTTTCTTT
CSARAGMNTEAFF
>14|few|-|TRBV7-3|TRBJ2-3
TGTGCCAGCAGCTTAGCAGGGGGCACAGATACGCAGTATTTT
CASSLAGGTDTQYF
>14|many|-|TRBV4-1|TRBJ1-4
TGCGCCAGCAGCCCTTGGGAGCGGGGTGAAAAACTGTTTTTT
CASSPWERGEKLFF
>15|-|TRBD2|TRBV5-1|TRBJ2-5
TGCGCCAGCAGCGCTAGCGGGGGAAAACAAGAGACCCAGTACTTC
CASSASGGKQETQYF
>13|many|-|TRBV7-2|TRBJ1-2
TGTGCCAGCAGCCCTATGAAGGGATATGGCTACACCTTC
CASSPMKGYGYTF
>15|few|TRBD1|TRBV15|TRBJ2-3
TGTGCCGTAGGATTTGGACAGGGTGGAGGCGGTACGCAGTATTTT
CAVGFGQGGGGTQYF
>14|many|-|TRBV9|TRBJ2-4
TGTGCCAGCAGCGTAGGATTAGCCAAAAACATTCAGTACTTC
CASSVGLAKNIQYF
>14|many|-|TRBV7-3|TRBJ2-3
TGTGCCAGCAGCATTAGTGCTAGCACAGATACGCAGTATTTT
CASSISASTDTQYF
>10|-|-|TRBV11-2|TRBJ2-3
TGTGCCAGCAGCTCCTATACGCAGTATTTT
CASSSYTQYF
>14|many|-|TRBV5-6|TRBJ2-2
TGTGCCAGCAGCTTGGCGGGGTCCACCGGGGAGCTGTTTTTT
CASSLAGSTGELFF
>14|few|-|TRBV15|TRBJ2-2
TGTGCCACCAGCAGGAAGGGGAACACCGGGGAGCTGTTTTTT
CATSRKGNTGELFF
>14|few|-|TRBV24-1|TRBJ1-1
TGTGCCTCCACCACAGAAAATATGAACACTGAAGCTTTCTTT
CASTTENMNTEAFF
>15|many|TRBD2|TRBV7-2|TRBJ2-7
TGTGCCAGCAGCTTAGCCGGTACTAGCGCCTACGAGCAGTACTTC
CASSLAGTSAYEQYF
>13|-|-|TRBV24-1|TRBJ2-3
TGTGCCACCAGTGATCAGAGCACAGATACGCAGTATTTT
CATSDQSTDTQYF